The 32 T cell receptor beta chains given below trace back to one sample, sequenced in a study. TCRdb used MiXCR to reprocess the 5' RACE reads, holding one entry per CDR3 protein. The sample has 25,000 to 40,000 distinct CDR3 sequences, about 24% seen once. Material: memory CD4+ T cells sorted from blood. As to subset: memory CD4+ T cells, CD4+CD45RO+CD25-. Every receptor here comes from a female donor with breast cancer.

This sequence joins TRBV27 and TRBJ2-1; D might be TRBD1 (5 bases). The V end lost 6 bases, the J end lost 8 bases, and 14 bases lay between the germline ends. The CDR3 contains 13 residues. The V gene's germline CDR1 is MNHEY and CDR2 SMNVEV (reference sequence). The CDR3 protein is CASSHLIGDEQFF. Written as DNA, the CDR3 is TGTGCCAGCAGCCATTTAATAGGGGATGAGCAGTTCTTC.

By frequency in the sample, this clonotype is medium-sized. V is TRBV7-9 and J is TRBJ1-5, with D hard to call. Germline V CDR1 and CDR2: SEHNR, FQNEAQ (reference sequence). The ends were cut back, 2 bases at V and 0 bases at J, with 8 bases in the middle. The CDR3 is 15 amino acids. This CDR3 reads CASSLSGSSNQPQHF. The CDR3 DNA follows: TGTGCCAGCAGCTTAAGTGGCAGTAGCAATCAGCCCCAGCATTTT.

This clonotype showed up many times. The V and J genes are TRBV6-2 or TRBV6-3 and TRBJ2-3, with D unclear. V shed 6 bases and J shed 3 bases, with 7 bases lying between them. This CDR3 is 12 amino acids long. Germline V lookup: CDR1 MNHEY, CDR2 SVGEGT. The CDR3 loop reads CASSPPTDTQYF. DNA of the CDR3: TGTGCCAGCAGCCCCCCGACAGATACGCAGTATTTT.

A few counts support this clonotype. The chain has TRBV7-9 and TRBJ2-3, with 9 nucleotides matching TRBD2. This CDR3 comprises 18 residues. The germline gives CDR1 SEHNR, CDR2 FQNEAQ (reference sequence). Trimming at V came to 5 bases and at J to 2 bases, leaving 14 bases not matched to a gene. The CDR3 nucleotides read TGTGCCAGCAGCCCCCTGACGAGCGGGGGGTCCCACACAGATACGCAGTATTTT. Translated: CASSPLTSGGSHTDTQYF.

This clonotype was found many times. V gene TRBV7-8 combines with J gene TRBJ1-1; a possible D gene is TRBD1 (5 bases). The length of the CDR3 is 16 residues. The V and J ends lost 1 base and 2 bases respectively, with 14 bases between them. Germline loops: CDR1 SGHVS, CDR2 FQNEAQ. The CDR3 coding sequence is TGTGCCAGCAGCTTAGACTTACGGACACCCAACACTGAAGCTTTCTTT. Protein: CASSLDLRTPNTEAFF.

This clonotype was picked up a small number of times. The chain couples TRBV20-1 to TRBJ1-4; possibly TRBD1 for D (5 bases). The CDR3 totals 12 residues. The V and J ends lost 8 bases and 7 bases respectively, with 14 bases between them. Germline V gene sequence: CDR1 DFQATT, CDR2 SNEGSKA (reference sequence). DNA of the CDR3: TGCAGTCCCCTCGGGGGGGGTGAAAAACTGTTTTTT. Translating gives CSPLGGGEKLFF.

J is TRBJ2-2 and V is TRBV7-3; D remains ambiguous. Trimming stripped 4 bases from V and 7 bases from J, with 10 bases between. Germline values: CDR1 SGHTA, CDR2 FQGTGA. The CDR3 consists of 13 residues. Here the CDR3 reads CASSWTLGGELFF. The CDR3 DNA sequence: TGTGCCAGCAGCTGGACCCTGGGCGGGGAGCTGTTTTTT. Full variable domain (rest looked up from reference TRBV7-3 and TRBJ2-2): GAGVSQTPSNKVTEKGKYVELRCDPISGHTALYWYRQSLGQGPEFLIYFQGTGAADDSGLPNDRFFAVRPEGSVSTLKIQRTERGDSAVYLCASSWTLGGELFFGEGSRLTVL.

This clonotype was seen only a few times. V usage is TRBV4-3 and J usage is TRBJ2-3, with D possibly matching TRBD2 (6 bases). The CDR3 loop spans 17 amino acids. The germline V gene encodes CDR1 LGHNA and CDR2 YSLEER. V gave up 1 base and J gave up 3 bases, with 17 bases separating them. This chain's CDR3 is CASSQVGGGRGTDTQYF. CDR3 in DNA: TGCGCCAGCAGCCAAGTTGGGGGAGGCAGAGGGACAGATACGCAGTATTTT.

The genes are TRBV7-9 and TRBJ2-3; no clear D. The germline gives CDR1 SEHNR, CDR2 FQNEAQ (reference sequence). Trimming cost V 5 bases and J 2 bases, with 8 bases left between them. The CDR3 runs 13 residues. As DNA, the CDR3 is TGTGCCAGCAGCCCCACTAACACAGATACGCAGTATTTT. This translates into CASSPTNTDTQYF.

This clonotype appeared a few times. The rearrangement uses TRBV28 and TRBJ1-6, with TRBD1 matching 9 bases. This CDR3 is 14 amino acids long. The J segment lost 7 bases and the V segment lost 6 bases, leaving 4 bases of the junction unmatched. From germline, CDR1 is MDHEN and CDR2 SYDVKM. CDR3 sequence (DNA): TGTGCCAGCAGACAGGGGGCTAGAAATTCACCCCTCCACTTT. Translated, it gives CASRQGARNSPLHF. Combining the CDR3 with reference TRBV28 and TRBJ1-6 gives the whole variable domain DVKVTQSSRYLVKRTGEKVFLECVQDMDHENMFWYRQDPGLGLRLIYFSYDVKMKEKGDIPEGYSVSREKKERFSLILESASTNQTSMYLCASRQGARNSPLHFGNGTRLTVT.

For this clonotype: Given a much more abundant clone one base away, this may be a read error. The chain joins TRBV6-2 or TRBV6-3 to TRBJ2-7; D may be TRBD1 (5 bases). Germline assignment: CDR1 MNHEY and CDR2 SVGEGT. The CDR3 has 14 residues. V lost 6 bases and J 1 base, leaving 13 bases between the germline ends. CDR3 sequence (DNA): TGTGCCAGCAGAACCGCTAAGGGGTCCTACGAGCAGTACTTC. As protein: CASRTAKGSYEQYF.

V usage is TRBV10-3 and J usage is TRBJ2-1, with 11 bases that match TRBD2. The CDR3 runs 17 residues. After removal of 5 bases from V and 5 bases from J, the junction contained 11 bases not matched to a gene. The V gene's germline CDR1 is ENHRY and CDR2 SYGVKD. The CDR3 loop is CAISTTSGKSTHNEQFF. The DNA for the CDR3 is TGTGCCATCAGTACGACTAGCGGGAAGTCAACTCACAATGAGCAGTTCTTC.

This clonotype was picked up a small number of times. The chain recombines TRBV4-3 with TRBJ2-1; 8 bases align to TRBD1. The CDR3 loop spans 14 amino acids. Trimming took 3 bases from V and 6 from J; bases not matched to a gene: 4. The germline V gene encodes CDR1 LGHNA and CDR2 YSLEER. CDR3 bases: TGCGCCAGCAGCCACCGGACAGGGCCCAATGAGCAGTTCTTC. It yields the protein CASSHRTGPNEQFF.

In this sample, this clonotype turned up many times. The chain links TRBV7-9 to TRBJ1-1; 7 bases fit TRBD1. V gave up 5 bases and J gave up 4 bases; unmatched junction bases: 4. Per germline, CDR1 SEHNR and CDR2 FQNEAQ (reference sequence). This CDR3 region has 13 residues. The CDR3 DNA is TGTGCCAGCAGCCGACAGGGTTTCACTGAAGCTTTCTTT. This sequence encodes CASSRQGFTEAFF.

This clonotype was counted ten times or more. The chain links TRBV9 to TRBJ1-2, with D possibly being TRBD1 (5 bases). This CDR3 is 14 amino acids long. Germline CDR1 SGDLS, CDR2 YYNGEE. Trimming stripped 5 bases from V and 2 bases from J, with 13 bases between. The CDR3 is CASSDSILNYGYTF. CDR3 sequence (DNA): TGTGCCAGCAGTGACAGTATCCTCAACTATGGCTACACCTTC. The full variable domain, with the rest looked up from reference TRBV9 and TRBJ1-2, is DSGVTQTPKHLITATGQRVTLRCSPRSGDLSVYWYQQSLDQGLQFLIQYYNGEERAKGNILERFSAQQFPDLHSELNLSSLELGDSALYFCASSDSILNYGYTFGSGTRLTVV.

By its share, this clonotype is medium-sized. This chain joins TRBV30 and TRBJ1-1; no clear D gene. Germline lookup yields CDR1 GTSNPN and CDR2 SVGIG (reference sequence). The V end lost 4 bases, the J end lost 4 bases, and 13 bases lay between the germline ends. CDR3 size: 13 residues. CDR3 in amino acids: CAWIGGEATEAFF. The CDR3 DNA is TGTGCCTGGATAGGCGGGGAAGCCACTGAAGCTTTCTTT.

By sample fraction, this clonotype is medium-sized. This chain links TRBV4-1 with TRBJ2-1; D not certain. Trimming removed 0 bases from V and 6 bases from J, with 15 bases in between. In germline, CDR1 is MGHRA, CDR2 YSYEKL. The CDR3 length is 16 residues. DNA for the CDR3: TGCGCCAGCAGCCAAGAAGCTTCGAGCTTCGTCAATGAGCAGTTCTTC. Amino acid sequence: CASSQEASSFVNEQFF.

CDR3 in amino acids: CASSLRRGENTEAFF. CDR3 coding DNA: TGCGCCAGCAGCCTCCGCCGGGGTGAAAACACTGAAGCTTTCTTT. This chain links TRBV4-1 with TRBJ1-1; D gene uncertain. Trimming stripped 4 bases from V and 2 bases from J, with 14 bases between. Germline assignment: CDR1 MGHRA and CDR2 YSYEKL. The CDR3 is 15 residues long.

This clonotype occurred many times. The chain links TRBV7-7 to TRBJ2-5; 8 bases are shared with TRBD2. Looked up from germline, CDR1 is SSHAT and CDR2 is FNYEAQ (reference sequence). Germline trimming cut 7 bases from V and 4 bases from J; bases unmatched to any gene: 11. This CDR3 region has 15 residues. The CDR3 nucleotides are TGTGCCAGCACCCCTACGCTAGCGGGTTTAGAGACCCAGTACTTC. Protein: CASTPTLAGLETQYF.

There are many counts of this clonotype. V is TRBV7-9 and J is TRBJ1-1; D may be TRBD1 (5 bases). The V end was cut by 3 bases, the J end by 0 bases, with 8 bases between. CDR3 length: 14 amino acids. Germline V gives CDR1 SEHNR, CDR2 FQNEAQ (reference sequence). DNA for the CDR3: TGTGCCAGCAGCTTGGGGGAAGTGAACACTGAAGCTTTCTTT. Its translation: CASSLGEVNTEAFF.

This clonotype was observed a handful of times. The chain recombines TRBV19 with TRBJ1-4; D remains unclear. The length of the CDR3 is 13 residues. V lost 10 bases to trimming and J lost 6 bases, with 15 bases between them. CDR1 is LNHDA, CDR2 SQIVND, per germline (reference sequence). Here the CDR3 DNA reads TGTGCCACTTCCAGCAGACGTGATGAAAAACTGTTTTTT. Protein sequence: CATSSRRDEKLFF.

This clonotype turned up a few times. This CDR3 reads CASSTGATNEKLFF. For the CDR3, the DNA is TGCGCCAGCTCTACGGGGGCAACTAATGAAAAACTGTTTTTT. This chain links TRBV5-1 with TRBJ1-4, with D possibly TRBD1 on 5 matching bases. Germline CDR1 and CDR2: SGHRS and YFSETQ. V was pared by 7 bases and J by 0 bases, with 10 bases between. The CDR3 has 14 residues.

In this sample, this clonotype is medium-sized. The rearrangement uses TRBV6-5 and TRBJ2-7; no clear D. This CDR3 has 16 amino acids. The ends were cut back, 0 bases at V and 0 bases at J, with 12 bases in the middle. Germline V gives CDR1 MNHEY, CDR2 SVGAGI. CDR3 loop: CASSYSGSYSSYEQYF. In nucleotides, the CDR3 is TGTGCCAGCAGTTACTCCGGCAGCTACAGCTCCTACGAGCAGTACTTC.

This clonotype occurred many times. The gene calls are TRBV4-3 and TRBJ2-7; D is uncertain. The germline V gene has CDR1 LGHNA and CDR2 YSLEER. The CDR3 length is 15 residues. V gave up 0 bases and J gave up 2 bases, with 11 bases separating them. The CDR3 loop is CASSQEGPGPYEQYF. DNA of the CDR3: TGCGCCAGCAGCCAAGAGGGTCCGGGCCCCTACGAGCAGTACTTC.

This clonotype was picked up many times. The genes are TRBV5-1 and TRBJ2-5; possibly TRBD1 for D (6 bases). Germline CDR1 is SGHRS and CDR2 is YFSETQ. This CDR3 comprises 14 residues. V dropped 6 bases and J dropped 1 base, with 13 bases sitting between them. The CDR3 DNA is TGCGCCAGCAAACCCCGGACAGCCCAAGAGACCCAGTACTTC. It translates to CASKPRTAQETQYF.

This rearrangement joins TRBV9 to TRBJ2-5, with 10 bases aligning to TRBD2. The CDR3 is 15 amino acids. Germline values: CDR1 SGDLS, CDR2 YYNGEE. Germline trimming cut 4 bases from V and 9 bases from J; bases unmatched to any gene: 12. CDR3 bases: TGTGCCAGCAGCTCCGGGACTAGCGAATATAGGGCCCAGTACTTC. Residues: CASSSGTSEYRAQYF.

The rearrangement uses TRBV12-3 or TRBV12-4 and TRBJ2-7; D possibly matches TRBD1 or TRBD2 (5 bases each). The CDR3 consists of 15 residues. V dropped 5 bases and J dropped 2 bases, with 16 bases sitting between them. This chain's CDR3 is CASSVGDPRAYEQYF. DNA of the CDR3: TGTGCCAGCAGTGTCGGGGACCCTCGGGCCTACGAGCAGTACTTC.

In DNA form, the CDR3 reads TGTGCCCGGCAGCCATGGGGTAGCGGGAGGGGCTCCTACAATGAGCAGTTCTTC. It codes for CARQPWGSGRGSYNEQFF. V is TRBV7-9 and J is TRBJ2-1; 11 bases fit TRBD2. Germline assignment: CDR1 SEHNR and CDR2 FQNEAQ (reference sequence). The CDR3 has 18 amino acids. With 11 bases clipped from V and 0 bases from J, the junction kept 15 bases outside the gene matches.

The chain recombines TRBV24-1 with TRBJ2-3; D perhaps matches TRBD1 (5 bases). V gave up 5 bases and J gave up 2 bases, with 13 bases separating them. Germline V lookup: CDR1 KGHDR, CDR2 SFDVKD. The CDR3 has 15 residues. The CDR3 protein is CATSGHRFPTDTQYF. For the CDR3, the DNA is TGTGCCACCAGTGGGCACAGGTTTCCCACAGATACGCAGTATTTT.

At least ten counts were recorded for this clonotype. The J gene is TRBJ2-5, the V gene TRBV18, with 7 bases lining up with TRBD1. V dropped 5 bases and J dropped 1; count of bases not matched to a gene: 4. Per germline, CDR1 KGHSH and CDR2 LQKENI. CDR3 length: 14 residues. CDR3: CASSANRGQETQYF. Here the CDR3 DNA reads TGTGCCAGCTCAGCGAACAGGGGCCAAGAGACCCAGTACTTC.

The chain combines TRBV5-1 with TRBJ2-7, with unresolved D. This CDR3 has 15 residues. CDR1 and CDR2 (germline): SGHRS, YFSETQ. V gave up 4 bases and J gave up 3 bases, with 17 bases separating them. CDR3 sequence reads: CASSPVTEMYYEQYF. CDR3 bases: TGCGCCAGCAGCCCCGTGACTGAAATGTACTACGAGCAGTACTTC.

The sample holds a few counts of this clonotype. This chain connects TRBV5-5 to TRBJ1-5, with a weak D call TRBD1 (5 bases). Germline CDR1 SGHKS, CDR2 YYEKEE (reference sequence). V lost 4 bases, J lost 6 bases, and 11 bases lay in between. This CDR3 is built from 13 residues. The CDR3 coding sequence is TGTGCCAGCAGCGTTGCAGGGCTTCAGCCCCAGCATTTT. Protein product: CASSVAGLQPQHF.